This TCR beta chain was captured by sequencing in a study of early T cells in non-severe SARS-CoV-2 infection (dated by TCRdb to the early 2020s). Turning to the overall study: Bulk RNA from unsorted whole blood was used for TCR sequencing, so alpha and beta chains could not be paired.

About this clonotype itself: Its recognized antigen is unknown. There are no base qualities to consult, and no much larger clone falls within one base.

The method behind the library was 5' RACE. TCRdb names NextSeq 500 as the instrument used. To correct for sequencing error and PCR bias, the TCR library protocol tagged individual cDNA molecules with unique molecular identifiers. Sequencing covered both TCR alpha and beta chains, and within each sample the abundances of alpha and beta sequences were tightly co-correlated. Concerning the study's data processing: Decombinator V4 was used to annotate the V gene, J gene and CDR3 of the TCR sequences. TCRs were defined as expanded if a significant change between any two time points was detected under a Poisson model with p below 0.0001. TCR abundances were normalised to the total number of TCRs sequenced per sample and were expressed as counts per million. TRAV1-2 paired with TRAJ12, TRAJ20 or TRAJ33 defined MAIT TCRs, while TRAV10 paired with TRAJ18 defined iNKT TCRs. VDJdb, accessed on 1 November 2021, was searched for TCRs annotated for CMV, EBV and SARS-CoV-2, and TCRs annotated for more than one antigen were excluded. The raw public reads went through TCRdb reprocessing: fastp at Q25, MiXCR clone calling, in-frame beta chains kept. Each entry is one CDR3 protein sequence, shown with its most common DNA and genes. The V and J calls reflect TCRdb's pipeline rather than the authors' work. A total of under 75,000 distinct CDR3 sequences appear in this sample, about 13% of them only once. The top ten constitute roughly 8.3% of the sample.

The CDR3 has 14 amino acids, counting the end cysteine and phenylalanine. CDR3 DNA is the only sequence kept; it has 42 bases, read in frame from the first base. Trimming at the junction amounts to 3 bases on V and 11 bases on J, and the germline ends lie 16 bases apart. The investigation overall reported the following: VDJdb matching was skewed toward anti-spike CD8 responses, so virus-specific expansions were likely underestimated and private and CD4 specificities were missed.

A case-control design nested within a healthcare worker cohort in London, UK, was used, with weekly nasopharyngeal swab PCR tests and blood sampling performed. Healthcare workers were recruited between 23 and 31 March 2020, during the week of the UK lockdown, and were followed weekly for up to roughly 16 weeks. The rearrangement combines TRBV12-3 or TRBV12-4 with TRBJ2-2; perhaps TRBD1 is the D gene, with 5 bases matching. The source material was whole blood. This receptor was taken from an adult who was a healthcare worker with PCR-confirmed SARS-CoV-2 infection or an uninfected control (not recorded which). Read as DNA, the sequence is TGTGCCAGCAGTTTTGGTTTAGGCAGGGAAGAGCTGTTTTTT. Its protein is CASSFGLGREELFF.